This TCR beta chain was identified during a study of T-cell reconstitution after alpha-beta-depleted transplantation in children. Unique molecular identifiers were incorporated during preparation of the TCRbeta library. TCRdb re-called the PCR reads through MiXCR, storing one row per CDR3 protein. The sample consists of 350,000 to 450,000 distinct CDR3 sequences, 13% of them appearing once. V lost 2 bases and J lost 1, with 11 bases in between. The germline CDR1 and CDR2 sequences are LGHNA and YSLEER. The CDR3 covers 15 residues. The sequences come from PBMCs, collected from the stem cell graft. The rearrangement uses TRBV4-3 and TRBJ1-1; D remains ambiguous. This receptor was obtained from a human donor who donated a stem cell graft to a child with Fanconi anemia. The CDR3 loop reads CASSQHHERNTEAFF. The CDR3, as DNA: TGCGCCAGCAGCCAACATCATGAGAGGAACACTGAAGCTTTCTTT.